This T cell receptor beta chain was sequenced in a study of T cell responses to AZD1222 COVID-19 vaccine. Using immunoSEQ multiplex PCR, the repertoire was profiled, and TCRdb retains in-frame clones only, with some absent. The table shows tens of thousands of clones, with about nine tenths occurring only once. From germline, CDR1 is MNHEY and CDR2 SVGEGT. The CDR3 consists of 14 residues. Trimming cost V 4 bases and J 1 base, with 9 bases left between them. This chain connects TRBV6-2 or TRBV6-3 to TRBJ2-3; unclear D gene. The sample consisted of peripheral blood, taken on day 0 of AZD1222 vaccination. This clonotype was sampled from an adult in good health. The CDR3 reads CASSFATRTDTQYF. DNA for the CDR3: TGTGCCAGCAGTTTTGCGACTCGCACAGATACGCAGTATTTT.